This T cell receptor (beta chain) was sequenced during a study of T cell changes during pregnancy in multiple sclerosis. Germline trimming cut 3 bases from V and 5 bases from J; bases unmatched to any gene: 8. CDR3 length: 15 amino acids. In germline, CDR1 is SGDLS, CDR2 YYNGEE. The repertoire was sequenced with immunoSEQ multiplex PCR; TCRdb's copy has only in-frame clones and lacks some. The sample records some 70,000 clones, roughly 90% being singletons. Material: CD4+ T cells from peripheral blood mononuclear cells, obtained in the third trimester of pregnancy. The clonotype originates from a female donor in good health, enrolled as a control in a pregnancy study. The V and J genes are TRBV9 and TRBJ2-4, with 7 bases aligning to TRBD1. The CDR3 sequence: CASSGAGGSQNIQYF. Written as DNA, the CDR3 is TGTGCCAGCAGCGGTGCAGGGGGTAGCCAAAACATTCAGTACTTC.